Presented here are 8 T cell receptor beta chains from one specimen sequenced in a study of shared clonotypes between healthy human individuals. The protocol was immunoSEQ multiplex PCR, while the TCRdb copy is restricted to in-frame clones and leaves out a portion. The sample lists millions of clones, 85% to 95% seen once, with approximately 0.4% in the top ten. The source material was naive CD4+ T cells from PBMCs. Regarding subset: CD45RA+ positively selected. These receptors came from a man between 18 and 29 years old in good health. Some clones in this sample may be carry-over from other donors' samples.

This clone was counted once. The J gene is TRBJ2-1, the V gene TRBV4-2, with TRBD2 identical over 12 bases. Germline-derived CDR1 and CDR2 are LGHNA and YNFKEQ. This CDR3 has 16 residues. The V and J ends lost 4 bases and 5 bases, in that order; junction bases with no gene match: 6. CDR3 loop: CASSPPGLAGNNEQFF. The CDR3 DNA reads TGTGCCAGCAGCCCCCCTGGACTAGCGGGAAACAATGAGCAGTTCTTC.

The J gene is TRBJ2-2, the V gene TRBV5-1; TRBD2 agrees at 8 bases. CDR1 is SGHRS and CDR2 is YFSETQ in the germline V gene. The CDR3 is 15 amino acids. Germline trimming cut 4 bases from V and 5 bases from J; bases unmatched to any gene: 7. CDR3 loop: CASSQTGGATGELFF. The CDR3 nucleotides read TGCGCCAGCAGCCAGACGGGAGGGGCTACCGGGGAGCTGTTTTTT. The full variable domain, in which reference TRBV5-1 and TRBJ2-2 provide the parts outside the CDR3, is KAGVTQTPRYLIKTRGQQVTLSCSPISGHRSVSWYQQTPGQGLQFLFEYFSETQRNKGNFPGRFSGRQFSNSRSEMNVSTLELGDSALYLCASSQTGGATGELFFGEGSRLTVL.

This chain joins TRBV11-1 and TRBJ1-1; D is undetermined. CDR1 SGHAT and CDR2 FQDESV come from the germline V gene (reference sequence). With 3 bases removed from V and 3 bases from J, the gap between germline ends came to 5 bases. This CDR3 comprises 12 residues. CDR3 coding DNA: TGTGCCAGCAGCTTCGGGGACACTGAAGCTTTCTTT. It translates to CASSFGDTEAFF.

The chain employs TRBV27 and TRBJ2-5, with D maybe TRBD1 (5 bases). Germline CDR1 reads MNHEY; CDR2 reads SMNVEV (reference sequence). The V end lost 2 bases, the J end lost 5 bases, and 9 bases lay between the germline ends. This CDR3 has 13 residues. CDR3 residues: CASSLQGRETQYF. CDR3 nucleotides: TGTGCCAGCAGTTTACAGGGTCGGGAGACCCAGTACTTC.

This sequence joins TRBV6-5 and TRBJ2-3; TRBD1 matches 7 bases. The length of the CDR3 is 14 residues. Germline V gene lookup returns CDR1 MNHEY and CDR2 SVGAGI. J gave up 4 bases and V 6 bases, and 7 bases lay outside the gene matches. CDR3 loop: CASRIQGMADTQYF. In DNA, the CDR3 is TGTGCCAGCAGGATACAGGGGATGGCAGATACGCAGTATTTT.

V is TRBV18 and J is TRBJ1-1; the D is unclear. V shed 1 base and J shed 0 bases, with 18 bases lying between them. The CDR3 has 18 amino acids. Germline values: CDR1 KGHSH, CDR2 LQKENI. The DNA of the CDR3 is TGTGCCAGCTCACCACAGGGATCAGCTGGCCGGATGAACACTGAAGCTTTCTTT. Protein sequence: CASSPQGSAGRMNTEAFF. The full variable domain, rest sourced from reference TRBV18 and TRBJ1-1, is NAGVMQNPRHLVRRRGQEARLRCSPMKGHSHVYWYRQLPEEGLKFMVYLQKENIIDESGMPKERFSAEFPKEGPSILRIQQVVRGDSAAYFCASSPQGSAGRMNTEAFFGQGTRLTVV.

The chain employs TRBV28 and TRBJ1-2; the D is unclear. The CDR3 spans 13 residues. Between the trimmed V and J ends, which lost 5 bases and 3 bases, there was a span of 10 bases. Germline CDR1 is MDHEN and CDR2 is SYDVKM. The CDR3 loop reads CASSPGIDYGYTF. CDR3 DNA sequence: TGTGCCAGCAGTCCCGGGATTGACTATGGCTACACCTTC.

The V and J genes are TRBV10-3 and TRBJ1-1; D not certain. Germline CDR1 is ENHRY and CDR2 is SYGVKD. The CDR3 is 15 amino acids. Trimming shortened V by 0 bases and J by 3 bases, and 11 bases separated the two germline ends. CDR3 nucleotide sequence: TGTGCCATCAGTGAGTCGAATGGGTTGGACACTGAAGCTTTCTTT. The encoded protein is CAISESNGLDTEAFF.